A single sample is the source of the 15 T cell receptor beta chains below, sequenced in a study of T-cell reconstitution after alpha-beta-depleted transplantation in children. Unique molecular identifiers were built into the TCRbeta library. MiXCR was run by TCRdb on the PCR reads, yielding one entry per CDR3 protein. Of about 830,000 distinct CDR3 sequences in the sample, roughly 15% were seen once. The source material was PBMCs, mostly from graft donor cells, sampled 360 days after TCRalphabeta/CD19-depleted stem cell transplant. The receptors were gathered from a male patient younger than 18 who had a stem cell transplant for acute lymphoblastic leukemia, so the T cells may come from the graft donor.

The V and J genes are TRBV5-1 and TRBJ2-3; D remains unclear. V gave up 4 bases and J gave up 0 bases, with 9 bases separating them. Looked up from germline, CDR1 is SGHRS and CDR2 is YFSETQ. The CDR3 has 14 residues. CDR3 sequence reads: CASSRFDSTDTQYF. The CDR3 nucleotides are TGCGCCAGCAGCCGATTTGACAGCACAGATACGCAGTATTTT.

The V call is TRBV7-9, the J call TRBJ2-7, with D uncertain. Trimming removed 2 bases from V and 4 bases from J, with 18 bases in between. The CDR3 has 16 amino acids. CDR1 is SEHNR, CDR2 FQNEAQ, per germline (reference sequence). The CDR3 nucleotides read TGTGCCAGCAGCTTAATGTTTACCGCTACTCCTTACGAGCAGTACTTC. This encodes CASSLMFTATPYEQYF. The entire variable domain, with the rest obtained from reference TRBV7-9 and TRBJ2-7, is as follows: DTGVSQNPRHKITKRGQNVTFRCDPISEHNRLYWYRQTLGQGPEFLTYFQNEAQLEKSRLLSDRFSAERPKGSFSTLEIQRTEQGDSAMYLCASSLMFTATPYEQYFGPGTRLTVT.

The V and J genes are TRBV12-3 or TRBV12-4 and TRBJ2-1; 7 bases are a match to TRBD1. The CDR3 is 15 residues long. With V trimmed by 3 bases and J by 2 bases, 4 bases remained unmatched. The CDR3 sequence is CASSFRGQTYNEQFF. CDR3 nucleotide sequence: TGTGCCAGCAGTTTCAGGGGACAGACCTACAATGAGCAGTTCTTC.

This clonotype came up a few times. The chain has TRBV15 and TRBJ2-4; D is perhaps TRBD1 (6 bases). Germline values: CDR1 LNHNV, CDR2 YYDKDF (reference sequence). The ends were cut back, 5 bases at V and 0 bases at J, with 17 bases in the middle. This CDR3 is built from 17 residues. CDR3 DNA: TGTGCCACCAGCTCCTCGGCCCAGGGGCTAGCCAAAAACATTCAGTACTTC. Translated, it gives CATSSSAQGLAKNIQYF.

The rearrangement links TRBV12-3 or TRBV12-4 to TRBJ2-2; D not resolved. V was clipped by 7 bases and J by 0 bases, with 12 bases between them. The CDR3 is 15 residues long. CDR3 sequence reads: CASTLRASNTGELFF. As DNA, the CDR3 is TGTGCCAGCACCTTAAGGGCTTCGAACACCGGGGAGCTGTTTTTT.

This clonotype was found a few times. The chain carries TRBV12-3 or TRBV12-4 and TRBJ2-7, with D possibly TRBD2 on 6 matching bases. V lost 7 bases, J lost 4 bases, and 14 bases lay in between. The CDR3 extends over 13 amino acids. CDR3 bases: TGTGCCAGCAATCCAGGCCGGGGGTACGAGCAGTACTTC. Its translation: CASNPGRGYEQYF.

This clonotype has only a few counts. V is TRBV7-9 and J is TRBJ2-7; 10 bases fit TRBD1. Germline values: CDR1 SEHNR, CDR2 FQNEAQ (reference sequence). The length of the CDR3 is 16 residues. The junction had 8 bases not matched to a gene; V was cut back by 5 bases and J by 1 base. The CDR3 bases are TGTGCCAGCAGCCACACCGGGACAGGGGTTTCCTACGAGCAGTACTTC. Its protein is CASSHTGTGVSYEQYF.

The gene calls are TRBV5-1 and TRBJ2-5; D is ambiguous. The germline V gene has CDR1 SGHRS and CDR2 YFSETQ. Deletions cut 5 bases from V and 4 bases from J, with 18 bases between. The CDR3 has 15 amino acids. The chain's CDR3 is CASRDSNGALETQYF. The DNA for the CDR3 is TGCGCCAGCAGGGATAGTAACGGTGCTTTAGAGACCCAGTACTTC.

V is TRBV18 and J is TRBJ1-5, with D maybe TRBD1 (5 bases). The germline V gene has CDR1 KGHSH and CDR2 LQKENI. This CDR3 has 13 amino acids. V lost 8 bases and J 4 bases, leaving 12 bases between the germline ends. In nucleotides, the CDR3 is TGTGCCAGCAGTCCCCCAGGGAATCAGCCCCAGCATTTT. Translating it yields CASSPPGNQPQHF.

This clonotype has only a few counts. V usage is TRBV27 and J usage is TRBJ1-1, with D unresolved. CDR3 length: 15 amino acids. V was trimmed by 5 bases and J by 2 bases, leaving 15 bases between them. Germline V gives CDR1 MNHEY, CDR2 SMNVEV (reference sequence). CDR3: CASSPGTRVNTEAFF. CDR3 DNA: TGTGCCAGCAGTCCGGGAACAAGAGTTAACACTGAAGCTTTCTTT.

This clonotype came up a few times. The chain joins TRBV20-1 to TRBJ2-1; 12 bases fit TRBD2. The CDR3 contains 17 residues. CDR1 and CDR2 (germline): DFQATT, SNEGSKA (reference sequence). Unmatched junction bases numbered 10, after V lost 6 bases and J lost 1 base. CDR3 nucleotides: TGCAGTGCCAAAAGCGGACTAGCGGGAATATCCTACAATGAGCAGTTCTTC. Translating gives CSAKSGLAGISYNEQFF.

This clonotype came up a few times. The junction and the germline gene differ at one end; a read error may be behind it. The chain carries TRBV24-1 and TRBJ2-1; tentatively, D is TRBD1 (6 bases). Germline V CDR1 and CDR2: KGHDR, SFDVKD. This CDR3 is 18 amino acids long. The CDR3 reads CATSDADAGVSSLNGQFF. The CDR3 region has the DNA TGTGCCACCAGTGATGCAGACGCAGGGGTCTCCAGTCTCAATGGGCAGTTCTTC.

This sequence joins TRBV5-1 and TRBJ2-1, with D possibly being TRBD2 (6 bases). Germline CDR1 and CDR2: SGHRS and YFSETQ. V lost 6 bases to trimming and J lost 0 bases, with 16 bases between them. CDR3 length: 16 residues. The CDR3 spells CASISNAGSSYNEQFF. In DNA, the CDR3 is TGCGCCAGCATCAGCAACGCCGGGAGCTCCTACAATGAGCAGTTCTTC.

The gene calls are TRBV5-1 and TRBJ2-1, with unresolved D. From germline, CDR1 is SGHRS and CDR2 YFSETQ. The germline V and J ends were trimmed by 4 bases and 4 bases, with 9 bases remaining between them. This CDR3 region has 13 residues. The DNA of the CDR3 is TGCGCCAGCAGCATAACTCAATACAATGAGCAGTTCTTC. This sequence encodes CASSITQYNEQFF.

This clonotype was seen repeatedly, ten times or more. The chain couples TRBV5-1 to TRBJ2-5; D is ambiguous. The CDR3 has 14 amino acids. The germline CDR1 and CDR2 sequences are SGHRS and YFSETQ. V lost 0 bases and J lost 5, with 11 bases in between. The CDR3 is CASSLGPPRETQYF. CDR3 nucleotides: TGCGCCAGCAGCTTGGGGCCACCTCGGGAGACCCAGTACTTC.